This entry lists 10 T cell receptor beta chains sequenced from one sample in a study of blood T cells in healthy people across ages. A second PCR of 7 to 11 cycles used a sample-barcoded 5' primer and a J-beta primer mix. One entry per CDR3 protein results from TCRdb running MiXCR on the 5' RACE reads. Of 650,000 or so distinct CDR3 sequences listed, about 51% are singletons. The sequenced material came from blood. The receptors were gathered from a woman aged 80 or over in good health.

This clonotype has ten or more counts. The chain joins TRBV29-1 to TRBJ2-7, with TRBD2 matching over 8 bases. The germline CDR1 and CDR2 sequences are SQVTM and ANQGSEA. V was clipped by 0 bases and J by 1 base; unmatched bases: 2. The length of the CDR3 is 14 residues. CDR3 sequence: CSVEDTGGSYEQYF. The DNA of the CDR3 is TGCAGCGTTGAAGATACGGGGGGGTCCTACGAGCAGTACTTC.

This clonotype was observed a handful of times. The chain links TRBV9 to TRBJ2-2; D is perhaps TRBD2 (6 bases). Trimming left V 7 bases short and J 4 bases short, with 23 bases between. CDR3 length: 17 amino acids. Germline CDR1 is SGDLS and CDR2 is YYNGEE. The CDR3: CASSAKGRGFSTGELFF. CDR3 DNA sequence: TGTGCCAGCTCGGCCAAAGGGCGGGGTTTTTCCACCGGGGAGCTGTTTTTT.

This clonotype appeared a few times. The chain carries TRBV3-1 and TRBJ2-1; 7 nucleotides match TRBD2. V dropped 3 bases and J dropped 7; count of bases not matched to a gene: 3. The CDR3 extends over 13 amino acids. Per germline, CDR1 LGHDT and CDR2 YNNKEL (reference sequence). DNA for the CDR3: TGTGCCAGCAGCCACTGGGAGGGGAATGAGCAGTTCTTC. This encodes CASSHWEGNEQFF.

At least ten counts were recorded for this clonotype. The J gene is TRBJ2-7, the V gene TRBV4-2; maybe TRBD2 (6 bases). Germline lookup yields CDR1 LGHNA and CDR2 YNFKEQ. V lost 1 base and J lost 7, with 14 bases in between. The CDR3 is 14 residues long. In DNA form, the CDR3 reads TGTGCCAGCAGCCAAGCTCCGGGAGCTGATGAGCAGTACTTC. Protein sequence: CASSQAPGADEQYF.

The rearrangement links TRBV11-2 to TRBJ2-3; TRBD2 matches at 9 bases. Per the germline V gene, CDR1 is SGHAT and CDR2 is FQNNGV. CDR3 length equals 14 residues. V shed 0 bases, J shed 14 bases, and the junction held 9 bases outside the gene matches. CDR3 sequence (DNA): TGTGCCAGCAGCTTAGATCAAGGGCGGGAGGGCCCGTATTTT. Its protein product is CASSLDQGREGPYF.

This clonotype occurred many times. This chain joins TRBV29-1 and TRBJ2-3; D is unclear. This CDR3 comprises 16 residues. CDR1 and CDR2 (germline): SQVTM, ANQGSEA. Trimming cost V 0 bases and J 6 bases, with 19 bases left between them. CDR3 in amino acids: CSVEDPPLELADTQYF. CDR3 DNA sequence: TGCAGCGTTGAAGATCCCCCCCTCGAGCTGGCGGATACGCAGTATTTT.

Note on this clonotype: A single base separates this from a much larger clone, so it may be a read error. The chain combines TRBV20-1 with TRBJ2-7, with TRBD2 as a possible D gene (6 bases). The CDR3 sequence is 11 residues long. Trimming cost V 5 bases and J 7 bases, with 12 bases left between them. The germline V gene has CDR1 DFQATT and CDR2 SNEGSKA (reference sequence). CDR3 coding DNA: TGCAGTGCTCCAGCGGGCGTGGAGCAGTACTTC. Its translation: CSAPAGVEQYF.

This clonotype was counted between two and nine times. This sequence joins TRBV20-1 and TRBJ2-4; D remains unclear. Trimming pared 5 bases from V and 0 bases from J, leaving 8 bases between. The CDR3 spans 13 residues. Per germline, CDR1 DFQATT and CDR2 SNEGSKA (reference sequence). CDR3: CSALSEAKNIQYF. CDR3 nucleotide sequence: TGCAGTGCTCTCTCAGAAGCCAAAAACATTCAGTACTTC.

The CDR3 DNA reads TGCAGTGCTACTGACAGGCGGTCACAAGAGACCCAGTACTTC. Translating it yields CSATDRRSQETQYF. This chain connects TRBV20-1 to TRBJ2-5; TRBD1 might be the D (6 bases). Germline loops: CDR1 DFQATT, CDR2 SNEGSKA (reference sequence). The CDR3 is 14 residues long. V lost 4 bases and J 2 bases, leaving 14 bases between the germline ends.

There are a few counts of this clonotype. This chain uses TRBV7-2 with TRBJ2-1; either TRBD1 or TRBD2 may fit D (5 bases each). Trimming removed 1 base at V and 5 bases at J, with 21 bases between. Germline V gene lookup returns CDR1 SGHTA and CDR2 FQGNSA. The CDR3 extends over 18 amino acids. The CDR3 DNA is TGTGCCAGCAGCTTAGTAGTGCGGGCAGGGTGGATCAACAATGAGCAGTTCTTC. It translates to CASSLVVRAGWINNEQFF.